This TCR beta chain was sequenced in a study of blood T cell repertoires in COVID-19. Across the whole study: Sources were T cells, B-cell-depleted T cells, or PBMCs; the material itself was cDNA or gDNA.

Authors' data handling: Amplifying reference gene primers gave estimates of nucleated cell counts. Generated by immunoSEQ multiplex PCR, the TCRdb table keeps only in-frame clones and is missing some. Clonal size and the V and J genes are those of that table, whereas D and trimming came from the DNA. Of about 34,000 clones listed, about 90% are singletons. Trimming shortened V by 2 bases and J by 7 bases, and 13 bases separated the two germline ends. The CDR3 has 13 amino acids. Germline loops: CDR1 SGHDT, CDR2 YYEEEE. J is TRBJ2-7 and V is TRBV5-6; D may be TRBD2 (5 bases). The TCR comes from a man aged 80 or over with acute or convalescent COVID-19. Sequenced input: peripheral blood. Here the CDR3 reads CASSFLQPGEQYF. DNA of the CDR3: TGTGCCAGCAGCTTTTTACAGCCGGGAGAGCAGTACTTC.